This passage covers 32 T cell receptor beta chains from one sample sequenced in a study of blood T cell repertoires in COVID-19. The data were produced by immunoSEQ multiplex PCR, yet TCRdb's version contains in-frame clones alone and is incomplete. Seen here are approximately 200,000 clones, less than 90% observed once, and the top ten hold 1.5% to 2%. The sequenced material came from peripheral blood. These receptors were obtained from a man in his 70s with acute or convalescent COVID-19.

This chain links TRBV7-3 with TRBJ2-1, with 11 bases lining up with TRBD2. The V and J ends lost 4 bases and 7 bases, in that order; junction bases with no gene match: 9. Germline loops: CDR1 SGHTA, CDR2 FQGTGA. The CDR3 extends over 16 amino acids. CDR3 bases: TGTGCCAGCAGCTCCTCTAGCGGGAGGCGGCGAAATGAGCAGTTCTTC. As protein: CASSSSSGRRRNEQFF.

This sequence joins TRBV7-2 and TRBJ2-3, with a weak D call TRBD2 (6 bases). Trimming removed 1 base at V and 0 bases at J, with 11 bases between. Germline-derived CDR1 and CDR2 are SGHTA and FQGNSA. The CDR3 has 16 amino acids. The CDR3 spells CASSLGRGRSTDTQYF. As DNA, the CDR3 is TGTGCCAGCAGCTTAGGACGTGGGAGGAGCACAGATACGCAGTATTTT. Full variable domain (rest looked up from reference TRBV7-2 and TRBJ2-3): GAGVSQSPSNKVTEKGKDVELRCDPISGHTALYWYRQSLGQGLEFLIYFQGNSAPDKSGLPSDRFSAERTGGSVSTLTIQRTQQEDSAVYLCASSLGRGRSTDTQYFGPGTRLTVL.

J is TRBJ2-5 and V is TRBV18, with 8 nucleotides matching TRBD2. CDR3 length: 18 amino acids. Germline values: CDR1 KGHSH, CDR2 LQKENI. J gave up 3 bases and V 1 base, and 13 bases lay outside the gene matches. The CDR3 protein is CASSPRSASGYFEETQYF. DNA of the CDR3: TGTGCCAGCTCACCACGGAGCGCTAGCGGGTATTTCGAAGAGACCCAGTACTTC.

The CDR3 region is CASSQTSGSYNEQFF. CDR3 bases: TGTGCCAGCAGCCAGACTAGCGGATCCTACAATGAGCAGTTCTTC. The chain carries TRBV11-3 and TRBJ2-1; 9 nucleotides match TRBD2. Losses at the gene ends were 5 bases for V and 1 base for J; bases not matched to a gene: 3. There are 15 residues in the CDR3. Germline-derived CDR1 and CDR2 are SGHNT and YENEEA.

This sequence joins TRBV5-5 and TRBJ1-6; 9 bases agree with TRBD1. J lost 0 bases, V lost 4 bases, and 14 bases had no gene match. Germline CDR1 is SGHKS and CDR2 is YYEKEE (reference sequence). The CDR3 has 20 residues. The CDR3 spells CASSAQSTGGTSSYNSPLHF. The CDR3, as DNA: TGTGCCAGCAGCGCACAGTCGACAGGGGGGACGAGCTCCTATAATTCACCCCTCCACTTT.

This chain uses TRBV3-1 (or the pseudogene TRBV3-2) with TRBJ2-7; possible D gene TRBD2, 6 bases. The V end lost 3 bases, the J end lost 3 bases, and 15 bases lay between the germline ends. The CDR3 is made up of 15 amino acids. Germline V gene data show CDR1 as LGHDT and CDR2 as YNNKEL (reference sequence). Here the CDR3 reads CASSQGGGSIYEQYF. The CDR3 DNA sequence: TGTGCCAGCAGCCAGGGGGGAGGATCAATCTACGAGCAGTACTTC.

This clone was recorded a few times. This sequence joins TRBV16 and TRBJ1-1, with D possibly matching TRBD1 (5 bases). The CDR3 contains 14 residues. In germline, CDR1 is KGHSY, CDR2 FQNENV. Trimming shortened V by 1 base and J by 4 bases, and 10 bases separated the two germline ends. The DNA of the CDR3 is TGTGCCAGCAGCCAATACGGGGGAGGCACTGAAGCTTTCTTT. Translation: CASSQYGGGTEAFF.

This rearrangement joins TRBV7-6 to TRBJ2-7; D perhaps matches TRBD1 (6 bases). Germline-derived CDR1 and CDR2 are SGHVS and FNYEAQ. This CDR3 comprises 15 residues. Trimming took 5 bases from V and 3 from J, leaving 17 bases between them. The CDR3 bases are TGTGCCAGCAGCCCCCAGACAGGCACTGGCTACGAGCAGTACTTC. Translation gives CASSPQTGTGYEQYF.

V usage is TRBV18 and J usage is TRBJ1-1; D is possibly TRBD1 (6 bases). The CDR3 has 13 amino acids. Trimming took 8 bases from V and 3 from J, leaving 13 bases between them. Germline CDR1 and CDR2: KGHSH and LQKENI. The CDR3 DNA follows: TGTGCCAGCCTACTGAGACAGGACACTGAAGCTTTCTTT. It yields the protein CASLLRQDTEAFF.

The rearrangement links TRBV7-9 to TRBJ1-1; the D gene is possibly TRBD1 (6 bases). V was shortened by 4 bases and J by 12 bases, with 12 bases between the two germline ends. The CDR3 runs to 11 residues. Germline assignment: CDR1 SEHNR and CDR2 FQNEAQ (reference sequence). Here the CDR3 reads CASSYRDLTFF. In DNA form, the CDR3 reads TGTGCCAGCAGCTACAGGGATTTGACTTTCTTT.

The gene calls are TRBV18 and TRBJ1-2; TRBD1 agrees at 9 bases. Trimming took 3 bases from V and 4 from J; bases not matched to a gene: 3. Germline V CDR1 and CDR2: KGHSH, LQKENI. This CDR3 is built from 14 residues. The CDR3 loop is CASSPGTGIYGYTF. The CDR3 DNA reads as TGTGCCAGCTCACCGGGGACAGGGATCTATGGCTACACCTTC.

This CDR3 is CASSLVAVGAFF. For the CDR3, the DNA is TGTGCCAGCAGTTTGGTAGCCGTTGGAGCTTTCTTT. The V call is TRBV28, the J call TRBJ1-1; D remains unclear. V lost 3 bases, J lost 10 bases, and 12 bases lay in between. Germline V CDR1 and CDR2: MDHEN, SYDVKM. This CDR3 has 12 residues.

In regard to this clone: Germline and junction disagree at one end, which may indicate a read error. The chain joins TRBV7-9 to TRBJ2-2; 9 nucleotides align to TRBD2. Germline lookup yields CDR1 SEHNR and CDR2 FQNEAQ (reference sequence). The CDR3 is 19 amino acids. CDR3: CASSVAGTSLGAYTGELFF. CDR3 DNA: TGTGCCAGCAGCGTAGCCGGGACTAGCTTGGGGGCGTACACCGGGGAGCTGTTTTTT.

This clone occurred many times. V gene TRBV2 combines with J gene TRBJ2-6; D might be TRBD1 (6 bases). Germline assignment: CDR1 SNHLY and CDR2 FYNNEI. This CDR3 has 17 residues. With 3 bases removed from V and 0 bases from J, the gap between germline ends came to 12 bases. The DNA for the CDR3 is TGTGCCAGCAGTGATCACAGGGTTTACTCTGGGGCCAACGTCCTGACTTTC. Its translation: CASSDHRVYSGANVLTF. The full variable domain, its missing parts supplied by reference TRBV2 and TRBJ2-6, is EPEVTQTPSHQVTQMGQEVILRCVPISNHLYFYWYRQILGQKVEFLVSFYNNEISEKSEIFDDQFSVERPDGSNFTLKIRSTKLEDSAMYFCASSDHRVYSGANVLTFGAGSRLTVL.

The genes are TRBV5-6 and TRBJ1-5; no definite D call. V lost 4 bases and J 3 bases, leaving 20 bases between the germline ends. The CDR3 is 17 residues long. Germline CDR1 is SGHDT and CDR2 is YYEEEE. DNA of the CDR3: TGTGCCAGCAGCACGGGGATAGGCGGAAAGACCAATCAGCCCCAGCATTTT. Protein: CASSTGIGGKTNQPQHF.

This chain links TRBV28 with TRBJ1-4, with D unresolved. Looked up from germline, CDR1 is MDHEN and CDR2 is SYDVKM. Between the trimmed V and J ends, which lost 8 bases and 1 base, there was a span of 8 bases. The CDR3 runs to 13 residues. CDR3: CASLSRTNEKLFF. The CDR3 DNA reads TGTGCCAGCTTATCTAGAACTAATGAAAAACTGTTTTTT. The full variable domain, rest sourced from reference TRBV28 and TRBJ1-4, is DVKVTQSSRYLVKRTGEKVFLECVQDMDHENMFWYRQDPGLGLRLIYFSYDVKMKEKGDIPEGYSVSREKKERFSLILESASTNQTSMYLCASLSRTNEKLFFGSGTQLSVL.

This chain links TRBV7-3 with TRBJ2-5; a weak D match, TRBD1 (5 bases). The CDR3 runs to 13 residues. The germline V and J ends were trimmed by 2 bases and 1 base, with 5 bases remaining between them. Germline V gene data show CDR1 as SGHTA and CDR2 as FQGTGA. CDR3 amino acids: CASSLGAQETQYF. The CDR3 DNA reads as TGTGCCAGCAGCTTAGGGGCCCAAGAGACCCAGTACTTC.

The chain links TRBV7-8 to TRBJ2-7, with 9 bases identical to TRBD1. The junction had 3 bases not matched to a gene; V was cut back by 1 base and J by 2 bases. CDR3 length: 15 amino acids. Looked up from germline, CDR1 is SGHVS and CDR2 is FQNEAQ. The CDR3 loop is CASSLVGQGPYEQYF. The CDR3 nucleotides are TGTGCCAGCAGCTTAGTAGGACAGGGGCCCTACGAGCAGTACTTC.

The genes are TRBV25-1 and TRBJ1-3, with D possibly TRBD1 on 6 matching bases. Deletions cut 5 bases from V and 2 bases from J, with 10 bases between. Germline V gives CDR1 MGHDK, CDR2 SYGVNS. The CDR3 sequence is 14 residues long. Here the CDR3 DNA reads TGTGCCAGCAGTTCCACAGGGACTGGAAACACCATATATTTT. Encoded protein: CASSSTGTGNTIYF. Supplemented by reference TRBV25-1 and TRBJ1-3, the full variable domain reads EADIYQTPRYLVIGTGKKITLECSQTMGHDKMYWYQQDPGMELHLIHYSYGVNSTEKGDLSSESTVSRIRTEHFPLTLESARPSHTSQYLCASSSTGTGNTIYFGEGSWLTVV.

V is TRBV28 and J is TRBJ2-2; TRBD2 matches 12 bases. The CDR3 is 20 residues long. The V gene's germline CDR1 is MDHEN and CDR2 SYDVKM. The trim removed 5 bases at V and 3 bases at J, leaving 16 bases unmatched. The CDR3 protein is CASSRPLGTSGLMYTGELFF. The DNA for the CDR3 is TGTGCCAGCAGTAGGCCCCTCGGGACTAGCGGGTTGATGTACACCGGGGAGCTGTTTTTT.

This clone was observed a single time. This chain connects TRBV5-1 to TRBJ1-4, with TRBD1 identical over 7 bases. Germline values: CDR1 SGHRS, CDR2 YFSETQ. The V segment lost 2 bases and the J segment 4 bases; nucleotides outside the gene matches: 2. The CDR3 contains 14 residues. The CDR3: CASSLQGFNEKLFF. The CDR3 nucleotides are TGCGCCAGCAGCTTACAGGGGTTTAATGAAAAACTGTTTTTT. The full variable domain, its missing parts supplied by reference TRBV5-1 and TRBJ1-4, is KAGVTQTPRYLIKTRGQQVTLSCSPISGHRSVSWYQQTPGQGLQFLFEYFSETQRNKGNFPGRFSGRQFSNSRSEMNVSTLELGDSALYLCASSLQGFNEKLFFGSGTQLSVL.

J is TRBJ2-1 and V is TRBV11-2; D possibly corresponds to TRBD2 (6 bases). The CDR3 runs to 15 residues. V was shortened by 1 base and J by 0 bases, with 7 bases between the two germline ends. Germline CDR1 is SGHAT and CDR2 is FQNNGV. The CDR3 region is CASSLGLVSYNEQFF. The CDR3 DNA follows: TGTGCCAGCAGCTTAGGACTAGTCTCCTACAATGAGCAGTTCTTC. Together with reference TRBV11-2 and TRBJ2-1, the CDR3 gives the full variable domain: EAGVAQSPRYKIIEKRQSVAFWCNPISGHATLYWYQQILGQGPKLLIQFQNNGVVDDSQLPKDRFSAERLKGVDSTLKIQPAKLEDSAVYLCASSLGLVSYNEQFFGPGTRLTVL.

This clone was picked up one time. The J gene is TRBJ1-3, the V gene TRBV6-2 or TRBV6-3, with 9 positions matching TRBD1. Germline values: CDR1 MNHEY, CDR2 SVGEGT. The CDR3 runs to 16 residues. Germline trimming cut 5 bases from V and 1 base from J; bases unmatched to any gene: 6. The CDR3 bases are TGTGCCAGCAGTCAGACCGGGACAGGGTCTGGAAACACCATATATTTT. Translated: CASSQTGTGSGNTIYF.

The V and J genes are TRBV5-5 and TRBJ1-5; unclear D gene. Trimming removed 3 bases at V and 0 bases at J, with 10 bases between. Germline CDR1 is SGHKS and CDR2 is YYEKEE (reference sequence). This CDR3 is built from 15 residues. CDR3 bases: TGTGCCAGCAGCTCCCGGGTGGGTAGCAATCAGCCCCAGCATTTT. It is translated as CASSSRVGSNQPQHF.

This clone was observed a handful of times. This sequence joins TRBV2 and TRBJ1-6; 9 bases line up with TRBD1. The ends lost 9 bases at V and 8 bases at J; junction bases unmatched: 5. Germline CDR1 reads SNHLY; CDR2 reads FYNNEI. The CDR3 runs 13 residues. The CDR3 sequence is CARQGAGDSPLHF. In DNA, the CDR3 is TGTGCCAGACAGGGGGCTGGAGATTCACCCCTCCACTTT.

V and J are TRBV3-1 (or the pseudogene TRBV3-2) and TRBJ1-1, with D unresolved. CDR3 length: 15 residues. Germline V CDR1 and CDR2: LGHDT, YNNKEL (reference sequence). Trimming shortened V by 1 base and J by 1 base, and 10 bases separated the two germline ends. The CDR3 DNA is TGTGCCAGCAGCCAAGGTAATATACAGAACACTGAAGCTTTCTTT. This codes for CASSQGNIQNTEAFF.

J is TRBJ1-1 and V is TRBV18, with 7 bases matching TRBD1. Trimming took 3 bases from V and 1 from J; bases not matched to a gene: 5. Germline V gene data show CDR1 as KGHSH and CDR2 as LQKENI. This CDR3 is 15 amino acids long. CDR3 coding DNA: TGTGCCAGCTCACCCGGGACAGTATGGAACACTGAAGCTTTCTTT. This codes for CASSPGTVWNTEAFF.

The chain recombines TRBV5-1 with TRBJ2-2, with D possibly being TRBD2 (8 bases). V was shortened by 4 bases and J by 6 bases, with 16 bases between the two germline ends. The CDR3 has 15 residues. Germline V gene lookup returns CDR1 SGHRS and CDR2 YFSETQ. DNA of the CDR3: TGCGCCAGCAGCCTCGGGAGGGGGCAAGCCGGGGAGCTGTTTTTT. It yields the protein CASSLGRGQAGELFF.

The J gene is TRBJ2-7, the V gene TRBV10-1; D unresolved. Trimming shortened V by 2 bases and J by 2 bases, and 4 bases separated the two germline ends. Germline CDR1 WNHNN, CDR2 SYGVQD (reference sequence). This CDR3 has 12 amino acids. The CDR3 DNA is TGCGCCAGCAGTGAGCCAACCTACGAGCAGTACTTC. It yields the protein CASSEPTYEQYF.

This chain links TRBV5-5 with TRBJ2-2; no definite D call. CDR1 is SGHKS and CDR2 is YYEKEE in the germline V gene (reference sequence). V was clipped by 0 bases and J by 7 bases, with 4 bases between them. CDR3 length: 12 amino acids. CDR3 bases: TGTGCCAGCAGCTTGGGAGGCGGGGAGCTGTTTTTT. The encoded protein is CASSLGGGELFF.

The V gene is TRBV7-8, the J gene TRBJ2-5; 9 positions match TRBD1. Trimming cost V 5 bases and J 1 base; bases outside gene matches: 2. The germline CDR1 and CDR2 sequences are SGHVS and FQNEAQ. There are 14 residues in the CDR3. The CDR3 DNA reads TGTGCCAGCAGCCCGGGACAGGGCCAAGAGACCCAGTACTTC. Protein sequence: CASSPGQGQETQYF.

The chain is built from TRBV19 and TRBJ2-7; D unresolved. The CDR3 contains 15 residues. Trimming removed 0 bases at V and 4 bases at J, with 13 bases between. Germline assignment: CDR1 LNHDA and CDR2 SQIVND (reference sequence). CDR3 residues: CASSIEGSNRYEQYF. CDR3 coding DNA: TGTGCCAGTAGTATAGAGGGCAGCAATAGATACGAGCAGTACTTC.